The present entry profiles one T cell receptor (beta chain) with its context. Its specificity is unknown. Produced via immunoSEQ multiplex PCR; TCRdb's table is partial and in-frame only. The table shows 25,000 to 35,000 clones, with roughly 88% occurring only once. The sample is drawn from a study of T cells after posttransplantation cyclophosphamide. Germline loops: CDR1 LGHNA, CDR2 YSLEER. V trimming: 0 bases; J trimming: 3 bases; junction bases outside the gene matches: 5. The CDR3 loop spans 17 amino acids. Findings and caveats of the study: Blood and skin or GI T cell repertoires showed limited TRB overlap.

J is TRBJ2-1 and V is TRBV4-3, with 10 bases matching TRBD2. The TCR originated in a man aged 45-60 years. The sequencing sample was made of PBMCs. The CDR3 sequence: CASSQESSGGIYNEQFF. The CDR3 DNA follows: TGCGCCAGCAGCCAAGAGTCTAGCGGGGGTATCTACAATGAGCAGTTCTTC.